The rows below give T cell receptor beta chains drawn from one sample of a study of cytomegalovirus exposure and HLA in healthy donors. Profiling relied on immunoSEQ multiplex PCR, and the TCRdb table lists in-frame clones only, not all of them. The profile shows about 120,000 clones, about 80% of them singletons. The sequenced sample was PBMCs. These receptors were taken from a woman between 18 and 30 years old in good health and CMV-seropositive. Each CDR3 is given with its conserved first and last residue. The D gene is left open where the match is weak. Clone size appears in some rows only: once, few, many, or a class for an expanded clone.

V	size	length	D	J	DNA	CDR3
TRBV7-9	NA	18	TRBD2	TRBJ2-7	TGTGCCAGCAGCTTATGGGGCGGACTAGCGGGAAACTCCTACGAGCAGTACTTC	CASSLWGGLAGNSYEQYF
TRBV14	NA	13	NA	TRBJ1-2	TGTGCCAGCAGCCAAGTTACAGCGGGTGGCTACACCTTC	CASSQVTAGGYTF
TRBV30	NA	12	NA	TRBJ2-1	TGTGCCTGGGCAGGGGAAGGCTACGAGCAGTTCTTC	CAWAGEGYEQFF
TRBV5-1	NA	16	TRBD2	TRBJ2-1	TGCGCCAGCAGCCCCCGGACTAGCGGGCAGTACAATGAGCAGTTCTTC	CASSPRTSGQYNEQFF
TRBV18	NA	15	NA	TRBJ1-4	TGTGCCAGCTCACCATTAGAAGCAACTAATGAAAAACTGTTTTTT	CASSPLEATNEKLFF
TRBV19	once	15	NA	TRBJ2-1	TGTGCCAGTAGTATAGATCCGGGGGAGCTGCGGGAGCAGTTCTTC	CASSIDPGELREQFF
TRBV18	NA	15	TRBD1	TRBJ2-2	TGTGCCAGCTCACCAACGACAGGGCTAAACGGGGAGCTGTTTTTT	CASSPTTGLNGELFF
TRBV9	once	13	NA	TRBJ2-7	TGTGCCAGCAGCTCGGGATCCTTGGGGGAGCAGTACTTC	CASSSGSLGEQYF
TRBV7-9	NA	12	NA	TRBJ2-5	TGTTCCAGCAGCTTCGGTCGTGAGACCCAGTACTTC	CSSSFGRETQYF
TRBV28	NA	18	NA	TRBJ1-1	TGTGCCAGCAGTTTAGCTGCCAGTCCAGGCATCATGAACACTGAAGCTTTCTTT	CASSLAASPGIMNTEAFF
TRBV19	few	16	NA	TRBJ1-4	TGTGCCAGTAGGCCTATTGAAGGCCGCTTACAGGAAAAACTGTTTTTT	CASRPIEGRLQEKLFF
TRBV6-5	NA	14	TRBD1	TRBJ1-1	TGTGCCAGTCGCCAGAGGGGGCCGAACACTGAAGCTTTCTTT	CASRQRGPNTEAFF
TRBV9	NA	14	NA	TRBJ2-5	TGTGCCAGCAGCCCCCATACGGGAGTGTCGACCCAGTACTTC	CASSPHTGVSTQYF
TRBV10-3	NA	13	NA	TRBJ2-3	TGTGCCATCAGTGCGGCGGGAACAGATACGCAGTATTTT	CAISAAGTDTQYF
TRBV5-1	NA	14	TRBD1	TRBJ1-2	TGCGCCAGCAGCTCCGGGACAGGGAATACTGGCTACACCTTC	CASSSGTGNTGYTF
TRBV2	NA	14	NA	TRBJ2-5	TGTGCCAGCAGCGGTAGCGGCGGTAAGGAGACCCAGTACTTC	CASSGSGGKETQYF
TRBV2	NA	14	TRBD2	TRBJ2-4	TGTGCCAGCACTCCGAGCGGGGCGAAAAACATTCAGTACTTC	CASTPSGAKNIQYF
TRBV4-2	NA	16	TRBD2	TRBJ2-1	TGTGCCAGCAGCCAACAAACTAGCGGGGTGGTCTCGGAGCAGTTCTTC	CASSQQTSGVVSEQFF
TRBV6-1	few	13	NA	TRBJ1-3	TGTGCCAGCAGAATGAGCTCTGGAAACACCATATATTTT	CASRMSSGNTIYF
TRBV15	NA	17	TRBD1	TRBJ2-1	TGTGCCACCAGCTTAAAGAGGGACAGGGGTATCTACAATGAGCAGTTCTTC	CATSLKRDRGIYNEQFF
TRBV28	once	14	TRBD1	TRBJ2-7	TGTGCCAGCAGACCCCCGGGACAGAGTTACGAGCAGTACTTC	CASRPPGQSYEQYF
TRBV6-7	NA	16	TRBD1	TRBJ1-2	TGTGCCAGCAGTTACGCTGTGAAACAGGGGGCAAATGGCTACACCTTC	CASSYAVKQGANGYTF
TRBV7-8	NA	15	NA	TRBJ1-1	TGTGCCAGCAGCTTAGTAAGGTTGGCCACAGGTGGGGCTTTCTTT	CASSLVRLATGGAFF
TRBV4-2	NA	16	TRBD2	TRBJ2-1	TGTGCCAGCAGCCACGGAACTAGCGCCTCCTACAATGAGCAGTTCTTC	CASSHGTSASYNEQFF
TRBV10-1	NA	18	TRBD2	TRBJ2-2	TGCGCCAGCAGTGAGTCTCTGAGCGGGAGATCGAACACCGGGGAGCTGTTTTTT	CASSESLSGRSNTGELFF
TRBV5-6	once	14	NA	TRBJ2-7	TGTGCCAGCAGCTTGGTCGTTTCGGTCTCCGAGCAGTACTTC	CASSLVVSVSEQYF
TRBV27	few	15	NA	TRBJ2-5	TGTGCCAGCAGTCCTTTGTCGATCCCGGGGGAGACCCAGTACTTC	CASSPLSIPGETQYF
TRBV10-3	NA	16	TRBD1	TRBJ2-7	TGTGCCATTCGGGACGTCGGACAGGAGTGGATCTACGAGCAGTACTTC	CAIRDVGQEWIYEQYF
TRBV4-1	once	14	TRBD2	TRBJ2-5	TGCGCCAGCAGCCAAGTCGTTGCGCTAGCGGAGGAGTACTTC	CASSQVVALAEEYF
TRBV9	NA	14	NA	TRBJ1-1	TGTGCCAGCACTTCGCGGGGGCAGGGGACTGAAGCTTTCTTT	CASTSRGQGTEAFF
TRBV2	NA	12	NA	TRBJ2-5	TGTGCCAGCAGCCCGGGGGTGGGGACCCAGTACTTC	CASSPGVGTQYF
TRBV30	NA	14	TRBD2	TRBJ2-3	TGTGCCTGGAGTGACCTAGCGGACACAGATACGCAGTATTTT	CAWSDLADTDTQYF
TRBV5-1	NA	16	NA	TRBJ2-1	TGCGCCAGCAGCTGGCGACAGCCGAGCTCCTACAATGAGCAGTTCTTC	CASSWRQPSSYNEQFF
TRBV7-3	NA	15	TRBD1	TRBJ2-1	TGTGCCAGCAGCCCGCAGGGGGTTGATTGGAATGAGCAGTTCTTC	CASSPQGVDWNEQFF
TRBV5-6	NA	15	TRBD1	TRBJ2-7	TGTGCCAGCAGCTCCCGGGACAGTCGACTCTACGAGCAGTACTTC	CASSSRDSRLYEQYF
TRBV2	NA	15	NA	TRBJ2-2	TGTGCCAGCAGGAACTATCTGGACAGCACCGGGGAGCTGTTTTTT	CASRNYLDSTGELFF
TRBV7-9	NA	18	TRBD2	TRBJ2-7	TGTGCCAGCAGCTTAGGGGGACTAGCCCACTCTCTCTCCTACGAGCAGTACTTC	CASSLGGLAHSLSYEQYF
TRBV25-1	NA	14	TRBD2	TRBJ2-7	TGTGCCAGCAGTGGAGGACTAGCCACTTACGAGCAGTACTTC	CASSGGLATYEQYF
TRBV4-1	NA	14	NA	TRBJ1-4	TGCGCCAGCAGCCAAGCAGGTCGTCCCGAAAAACTGTTTTTT	CASSQAGRPEKLFF
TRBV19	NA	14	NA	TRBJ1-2	TGTGCCAGTAGTTTCTCAGTTGTTAACTATGGCTACACCTTC	CASSFSVVNYGYTF
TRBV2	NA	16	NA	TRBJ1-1	TGTGCCAGCAGGCCAACCAGCCGAGCGGGCGGCACTGAAGCTTTCTTT	CASRPTSRAGGTEAFF
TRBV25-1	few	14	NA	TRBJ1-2	TGTGCCAGCAGTGAAAATCGGGGAAACTATGGCTACACCTTC	CASSENRGNYGYTF
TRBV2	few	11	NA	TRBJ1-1	TGTGCCAGCGCGATCTACACTGAAGCTTTCTTT	CASAIYTEAFF
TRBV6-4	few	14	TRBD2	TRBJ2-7	TGTGCCAGCAGTGTACGGGAGGGCCCCTACGAGCAGTACTTC	CASSVREGPYEQYF
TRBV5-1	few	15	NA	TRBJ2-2	TGCGCCAGCAGCTTTGGAGTAACGAACACCGGGGAGCTGTTTTTT	CASSFGVTNTGELFF
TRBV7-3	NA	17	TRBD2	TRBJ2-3	TGTGCCAGCAGCCTCCTAGGAGGGGCTAGCGGGACAGATACGCAGTATTTT	CASSLLGGASGTDTQYF
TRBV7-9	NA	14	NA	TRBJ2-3	TGTGCCAGCAGCCTGGCAGGGGATAAGGATACGCAGTATTTT	CASSLAGDKDTQYF
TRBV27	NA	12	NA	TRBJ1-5	TGTGCCAGCCGGCAGGGGACTCAGCCCCAGCATTTT	CASRQGTQPQHF
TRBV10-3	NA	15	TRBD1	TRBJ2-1	TGTGCCATCAGTGATGGACAGGGGGGAGTGGGTGAGCAGTTCTTC	CAISDGQGGVGEQFF